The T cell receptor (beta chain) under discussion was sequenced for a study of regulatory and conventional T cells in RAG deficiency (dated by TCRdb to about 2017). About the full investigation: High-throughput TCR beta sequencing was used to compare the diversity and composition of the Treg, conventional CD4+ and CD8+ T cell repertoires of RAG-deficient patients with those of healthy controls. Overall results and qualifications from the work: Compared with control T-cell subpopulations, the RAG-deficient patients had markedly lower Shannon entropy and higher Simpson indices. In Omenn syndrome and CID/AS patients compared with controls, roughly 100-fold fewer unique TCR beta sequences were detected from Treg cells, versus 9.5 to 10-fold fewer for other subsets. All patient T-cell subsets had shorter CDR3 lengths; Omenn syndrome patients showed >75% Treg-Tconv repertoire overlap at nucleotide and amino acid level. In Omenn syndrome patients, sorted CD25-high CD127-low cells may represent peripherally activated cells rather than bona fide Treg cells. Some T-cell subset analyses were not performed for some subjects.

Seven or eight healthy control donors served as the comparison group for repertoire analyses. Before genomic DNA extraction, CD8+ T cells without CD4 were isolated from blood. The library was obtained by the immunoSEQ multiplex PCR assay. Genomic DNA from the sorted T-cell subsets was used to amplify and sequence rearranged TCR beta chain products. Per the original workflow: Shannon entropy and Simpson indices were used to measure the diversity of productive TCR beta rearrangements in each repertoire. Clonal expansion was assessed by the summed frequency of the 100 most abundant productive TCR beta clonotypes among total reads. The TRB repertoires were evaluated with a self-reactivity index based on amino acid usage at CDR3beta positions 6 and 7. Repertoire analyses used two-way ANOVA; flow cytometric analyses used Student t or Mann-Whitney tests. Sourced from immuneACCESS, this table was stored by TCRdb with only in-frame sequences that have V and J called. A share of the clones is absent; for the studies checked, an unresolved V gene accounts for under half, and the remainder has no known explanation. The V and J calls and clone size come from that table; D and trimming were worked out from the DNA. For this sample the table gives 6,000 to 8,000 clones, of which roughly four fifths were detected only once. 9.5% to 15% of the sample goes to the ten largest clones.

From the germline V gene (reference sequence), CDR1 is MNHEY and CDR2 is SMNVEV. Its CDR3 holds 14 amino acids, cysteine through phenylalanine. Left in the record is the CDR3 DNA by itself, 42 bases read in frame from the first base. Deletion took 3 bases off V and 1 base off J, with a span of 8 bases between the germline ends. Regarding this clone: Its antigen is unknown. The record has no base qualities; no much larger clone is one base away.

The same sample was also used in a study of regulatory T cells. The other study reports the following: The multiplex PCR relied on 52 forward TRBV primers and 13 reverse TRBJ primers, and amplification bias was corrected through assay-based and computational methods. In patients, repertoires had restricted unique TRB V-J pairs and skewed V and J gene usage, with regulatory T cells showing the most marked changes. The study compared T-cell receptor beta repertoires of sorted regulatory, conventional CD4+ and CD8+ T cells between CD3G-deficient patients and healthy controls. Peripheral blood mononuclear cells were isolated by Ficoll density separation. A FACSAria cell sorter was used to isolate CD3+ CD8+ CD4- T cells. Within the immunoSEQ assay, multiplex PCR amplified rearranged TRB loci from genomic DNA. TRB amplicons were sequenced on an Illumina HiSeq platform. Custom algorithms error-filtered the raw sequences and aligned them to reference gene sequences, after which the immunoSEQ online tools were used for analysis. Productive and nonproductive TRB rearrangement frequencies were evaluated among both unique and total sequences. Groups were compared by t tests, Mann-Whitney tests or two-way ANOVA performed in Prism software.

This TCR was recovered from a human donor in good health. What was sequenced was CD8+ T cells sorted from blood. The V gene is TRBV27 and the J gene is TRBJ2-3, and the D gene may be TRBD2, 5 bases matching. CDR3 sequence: CASSLVGGTDTQYF. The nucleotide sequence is TGTGCCAGCAGTTTGGTCGGGGGCACAGATACGCAGTATTTT.